Sequencing of this T cell receptor (beta chain) was carried out in a study of blood T cell repertoires in COVID-19 (dated by TCRdb to the early 2020s). Regarding the study in general: Samples covering the acute and convalescent phases of COVID-19 were provided by collaborators in the United States, Italy and Spain. Where available, HLA class I and class II types were obtained from metadata supplied by the sample provider rather than from assay-based typing. Subjects who had been exposed to COVID-19, were actively infected with it, or had recovered from it provided the deeply sampled blood TCRbeta repertoires that made up the dataset. Samples came from the ongoing ImmuneRACE study (first 160 participants) plus 1,254 subjects from 6 global collaborators. The repertoires were made available in a free public database intended to serve as a resource for research on the immune response to SARS-CoV-2. The sample metadata nearly always contained a de-identified subject ID, COVID-19 status, age in years and sex. The prospective study material was composed of cDNA or gDNA derived from T cells, B-cell-depleted T cells, or PBMCs. Summary of the overall study and its limitations: Clinical and demographic metadata were provided uncurated, with the amount varying by source and participant.

Between the V and J ends, shortened by 5 bases and 8 bases respectively, the junction contains 18 bases. The CDR3 sequence holds 14 residues, the cysteine and phenylalanine included. The read is trimmed to its CDR3 DNA, 42 bases read in frame from base 1. Looking up the germline V gene yields CDR1 SGHTA and CDR2 FQGNSA. Participants in the prospective study were enrolled through a virtual design, were aged about 18 to 89 years, and lived in roughly 24 United States geographic areas. In the prospective study, participants were assigned to cohorts based on the clinical history participants reported in a screening survey and a study questionnaire. Mobile phlebotomists in the prospective study collected whole blood, serum and a nasopharyngeal or oropharyngeal swab from every participant. Participants in the prospective study had the option to provide additional blood draws and questionnaires over an approximately 2-month period. Blood samples from the prospective study were shipped frozen or at room temperature prior to DNA extraction.

A note on this clone: The antigen it recognizes is unknown. Base-call qualities are not available, and no considerably larger clone is one nucleotide away.

The immunoSEQ Assay, a bias-controlled multiplex PCR, was used to amplify TCRbeta CDR3 regions from genomic DNA. The paper's processing steps were these. The number of nucleated cells in each sample was estimated from the amplification of reference gene primers within the assay. Sequence reads were collapsed and filtered to measure the absolute abundance of every unique TCRbeta CDR3 rearrangement. Productive Simpson clonality was computed per sample as the square root of Simpson's diversity index over productive rearrangements. As stored in TCRdb, this immuneACCESS dataset retains in-frame rearrangements with V and J assigned. A fraction of the clones does not appear; measured against another copy, unresolved V genes explain less than half of the discrepancy, and the remainder lacks a known reason. The V and J calls and clone size are taken from that table; D and trimming were inferred from the DNA. This sample comprises 250,000 to 300,000 clones, around 80% of them detected only once. Clones ranked in the top ten supply over 4% of the sample.

Rearrangement joined TRBV7-2 to TRBJ1-2; the D gene is perhaps TRBD1, from 5 matching bases. The sequenced sample was PBMCs or T cells enriched from blood (not recorded which). The origin of this receptor is a man aged 30-40 years with acute COVID-19. CDR3 protein: CASSPAGSGAGYTF. The nucleotides read TGTGCCAGCAGCCCCGCCGGGAGCGGGGCCGGCTACACCTTC.